Following are 10 T cell receptor beta chains from one sample sequenced in a study of cytomegalovirus exposure and HLA in healthy donors. 60 Vbeta and 13 Jbeta primers were used in PCR. This table comes from immunoSEQ multiplex PCR, and its TCRdb copy is limited to in-frame clones, with some not included. The sample yields 120,000 to 150,000 clones, 60% to 85% seen once. The sequenced sample was PBMCs. These receptors originate from a young man in good health and CMV-seronegative.

V usage is TRBV2 and J usage is TRBJ2-7; 8 bases are shared with TRBD2. V lost 7 bases and J lost 4; bases outside the gene matches: 6. This CDR3 has 13 amino acids. Germline assignment: CDR1 SNHLY and CDR2 FYNNEI. CDR3 nucleotides: TGTGCCAGCACACGGGGGGGCTCATACGAGCAGTACTTC. Translated: CASTRGGSYEQYF.

The rearrangement uses TRBV27 and TRBJ2-1, with 9 positions matching TRBD1. The CDR3 runs 14 residues. Germline assignment: CDR1 MNHEY and CDR2 SMNVEV (reference sequence). With 8 bases clipped from V and 6 bases from J, the junction kept 8 bases outside the gene matches. Here the CDR3 reads CASLRQGVGNEQFF. DNA of the CDR3: TGTGCCAGCCTCCGACAGGGGGTGGGCAATGAGCAGTTCTTC.

The chain has TRBV7-2 and TRBJ2-1, with D hard to call. Trimming removed 5 bases from V and 6 bases from J, with 14 bases in between. CDR1 and CDR2 (germline): SGHTA, FQGNSA. The CDR3 sequence is 14 residues long. The CDR3 reads CASSPRPMSNEQFF. CDR3 DNA: TGTGCCAGCAGCCCACGTCCTATGAGCAATGAGCAGTTCTTC. The full variable domain, its missing parts supplied by reference TRBV7-2 and TRBJ2-1, is GAGVSQSPSNKVTEKGKDVELRCDPISGHTALYWYRQSLGQGLEFLIYFQGNSAPDKSGLPSDRFSAERTGGSVSTLTIQRTQQEDSAVYLCASSPRPMSNEQFFGPGTRLTVL.

The rearrangement links TRBV4-3 to TRBJ2-7, with D maybe TRBD1 (6 bases). Trimming took off 4 bases at V and 2 bases at J, with 15 bases between the two ends. There are 15 residues in the CDR3. Germline lookup yields CDR1 LGHNA and CDR2 YSLEER. The CDR3 here is CASSLVTGTTYEQYF. DNA of the CDR3: TGCGCCAGCAGCCTCGTGACAGGCACAACCTACGAGCAGTACTTC.

Only a few counts were recorded for this clone. The rearrangement uses TRBV6-1 and TRBJ1-1, with no clear D. Germline CDR1 is MNHNS and CDR2 is SASEGT. The V gene lost 2 bases and the J gene lost 0 bases, with 16 bases spanning the gap. CDR3 length: 17 residues. CDR3: CASSEPHLRSLNTEAFF. CDR3 DNA sequence: TGTGCCAGCAGTGAACCTCACTTGAGGAGCTTGAACACTGAAGCTTTCTTT.

A few counts support this clone. The chain couples TRBV6-5 to TRBJ2-1; TRBD1 aligns across 7 bases. CDR1 MNHEY and CDR2 SVGAGI come from the germline V gene. There are 15 residues in the CDR3. V was pared by 5 bases and J by 4 bases, with 8 bases of the junction left unmatched. The chain's CDR3 is CASSLRQGKYNEQFF. CDR3 nucleotide sequence: TGTGCCAGCAGTCTTAGACAGGGCAAGTACAATGAGCAGTTCTTC.

V usage is TRBV15 and J usage is TRBJ1-5, with D unclear. This CDR3 has 15 amino acids. In germline, CDR1 is LNHNV, CDR2 YYDKDF (reference sequence). V lost 1 base to trimming and J lost 0 bases, with 7 bases between them. The DNA of the CDR3 is TGTGCCACCAGCAGAGTTGCGGATAGCAATCAGCCCCAGCATTTT. Translation gives CATSRVADSNQPQHF.

The chain uses TRBV5-8 and TRBJ2-7; D unclear. V dropped 4 bases and J dropped 6 bases, with 14 bases sitting between them. Germline-derived CDR1 and CDR2 are SGHTS and YDEGEE. The CDR3 runs 13 residues. The CDR3 region has the DNA TGTGCCAGCAGCCCCGGTCGAGTTGGCGAGCAGTACTTC. This translates into CASSPGRVGEQYF.

The chain uses TRBV19 and TRBJ2-1, with D perhaps TRBD2 (5 bases). Germline CDR1 reads LNHDA; CDR2 reads SQIVND (reference sequence). Trimming shortened V by 1 base and J by 4 bases, and 11 bases separated the two germline ends. This CDR3 has 15 amino acids. CDR3 sequence: CASSIAAGSYNEQFF. DNA of the CDR3: TGTGCCAGTAGTATAGCTGCGGGCAGTTACAATGAGCAGTTCTTC.

V is TRBV15 and J is TRBJ1-2, with D possibly TRBD1 on 5 matching bases. Germline CDR1 is LNHNV and CDR2 is YYDKDF (reference sequence). The V gene lost 5 bases and the J gene lost 7 bases, with 23 bases spanning the gap. This CDR3 has 16 residues. The CDR3 loop is CATSRYRRAGDCGYTF. The CDR3 nucleotides are TGTGCCACCAGCCGATACCGTCGTGCGGGGGACTGTGGCTACACCTTC.